This T cell receptor (beta chain) stems from a study of radiotherapy plus CTLA-4 blockade in lung cancer. General study results and limits: Radiotherapy with ipilimumab was followed by blood expansion of tumor-derived clones.

Regarding this clone: Its matching antigen is unknown. This sample also contains other DNA sequences that code for the same CDR3.

Only in-frame clones appear in the TCRdb table, and some are missing; sequencing was by immunoSEQ multiplex PCR. Among approximately 97,000 clones listed, 80% to 90% were seen once. Trimming cost V 0 bases and J 10 bases, with 13 bases left between them. Germline V CDR1 and CDR2: LNHNV, YYDKDF (reference sequence). The CDR3 is 15 amino acids. Those with chemo-refractory metastatic non-small-cell lung cancer were treated with focal radiation combined with CTLA-4 blockade using ipilimumab. The sequenced sample was peripheral blood, obtained from a patient treated with radiotherapy plus ipilimumab. The gene calls are TRBV15 and TRBJ1-6; D not certain. This receptor was taken from a human donor with non-small cell lung cancer who had stable disease on radiotherapy plus ipilimumab. The CDR3 is CATSRDRGLGSPLHF. The CDR3 DNA is TGTGCCACCAGCAGAGATCGAGGTCTAGGATCACCCCTCCACTTT.